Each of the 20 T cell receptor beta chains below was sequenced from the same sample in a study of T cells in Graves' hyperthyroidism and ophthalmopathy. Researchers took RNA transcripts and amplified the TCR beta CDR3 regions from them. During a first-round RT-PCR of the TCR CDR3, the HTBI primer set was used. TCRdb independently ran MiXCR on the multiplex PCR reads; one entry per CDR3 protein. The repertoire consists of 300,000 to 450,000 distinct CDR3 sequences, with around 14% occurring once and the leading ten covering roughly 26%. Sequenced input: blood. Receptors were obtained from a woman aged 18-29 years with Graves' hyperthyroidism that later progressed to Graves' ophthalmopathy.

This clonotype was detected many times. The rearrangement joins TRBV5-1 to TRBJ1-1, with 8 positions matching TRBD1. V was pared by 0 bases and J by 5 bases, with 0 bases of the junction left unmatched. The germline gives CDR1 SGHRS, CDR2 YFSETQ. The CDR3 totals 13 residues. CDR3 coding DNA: TGCGCCAGCAGCTTGGGGACAGGGACTGAAGCTTTCTTT. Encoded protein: CASSLGTGTEAFF.

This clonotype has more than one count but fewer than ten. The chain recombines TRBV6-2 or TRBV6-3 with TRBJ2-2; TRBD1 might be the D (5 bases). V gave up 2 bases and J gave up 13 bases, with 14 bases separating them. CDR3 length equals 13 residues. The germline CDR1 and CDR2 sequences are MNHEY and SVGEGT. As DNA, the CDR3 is TGTGCCAGCAGTTACGCTGGGGCTGACGTGCTGTTTTTT. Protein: CASSYAGADVLFF.

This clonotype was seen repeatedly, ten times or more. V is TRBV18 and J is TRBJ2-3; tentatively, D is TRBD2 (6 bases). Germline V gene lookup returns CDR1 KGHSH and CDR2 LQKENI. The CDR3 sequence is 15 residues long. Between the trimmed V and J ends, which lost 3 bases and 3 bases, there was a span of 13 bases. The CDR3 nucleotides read TGTGCCAGCTCACCCAGGGTGGAGGGAACAGATACGCAGTATTTT. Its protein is CASSPRVEGTDTQYF.

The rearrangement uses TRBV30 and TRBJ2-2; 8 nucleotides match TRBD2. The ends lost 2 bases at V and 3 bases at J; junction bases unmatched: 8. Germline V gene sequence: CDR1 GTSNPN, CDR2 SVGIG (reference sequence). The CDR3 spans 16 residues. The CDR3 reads CAWSPTRTSHTGELFF. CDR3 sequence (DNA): TGTGCCTGGAGTCCGACCCGGACTAGCCACACCGGGGAGCTGTTTTTT.

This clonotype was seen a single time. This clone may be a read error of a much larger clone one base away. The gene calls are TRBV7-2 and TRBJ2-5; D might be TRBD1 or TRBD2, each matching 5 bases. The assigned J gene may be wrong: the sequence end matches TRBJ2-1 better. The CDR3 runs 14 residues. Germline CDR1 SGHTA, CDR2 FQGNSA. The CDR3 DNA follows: TGTGCCAGCAGCTTAGGCAGGGTCAGGGAGACCCAGTTCTTC. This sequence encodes CASSLGRVRETQFF.

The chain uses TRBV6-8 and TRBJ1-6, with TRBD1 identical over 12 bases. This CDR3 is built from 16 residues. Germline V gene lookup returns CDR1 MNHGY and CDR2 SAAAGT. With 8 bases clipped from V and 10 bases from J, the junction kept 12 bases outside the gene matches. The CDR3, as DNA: TGTGCCAGCCGACTCGAATCCGGGACAGGGGGCTCACCCCTCCACTTT. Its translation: CASRLESGTGGSPLHF.

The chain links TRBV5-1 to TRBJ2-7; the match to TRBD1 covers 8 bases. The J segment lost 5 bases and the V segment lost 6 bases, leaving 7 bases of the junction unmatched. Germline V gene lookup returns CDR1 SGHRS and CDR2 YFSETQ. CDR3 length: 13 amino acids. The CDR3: CASTTAGGDEQYF. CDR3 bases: TGCGCCAGCACCACAGCAGGGGGCGACGAGCAGTACTTC. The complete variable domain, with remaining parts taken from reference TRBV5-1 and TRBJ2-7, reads KAGVTQTPRYLIKTRGQQVTLSCSPISGHRSVSWYQQTPGQGLQFLFEYFSETQRNKGNFPGRFSGRQFSNSRSEMNVSTLELGDSALYLCASTTAGGDEQYFGPGTRLTVT.

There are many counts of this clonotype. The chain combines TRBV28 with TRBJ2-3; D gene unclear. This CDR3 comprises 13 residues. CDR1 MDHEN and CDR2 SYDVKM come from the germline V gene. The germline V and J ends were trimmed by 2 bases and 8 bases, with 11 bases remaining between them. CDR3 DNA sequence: TGTGCCAGCAGTTTAGGCGCGCTTTCTACGCAGTATTTT. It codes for CASSLGALSTQYF.

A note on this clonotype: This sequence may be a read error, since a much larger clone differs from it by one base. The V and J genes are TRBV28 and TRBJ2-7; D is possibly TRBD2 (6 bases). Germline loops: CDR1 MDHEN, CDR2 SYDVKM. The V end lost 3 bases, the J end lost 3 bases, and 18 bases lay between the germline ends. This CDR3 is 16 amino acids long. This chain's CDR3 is CASSFRGTGSFYEQYF. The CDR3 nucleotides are TGTGCCAGCAGTTTTCGGGGGACTGGCTCGTTCTACGAGCAGTACTTC.

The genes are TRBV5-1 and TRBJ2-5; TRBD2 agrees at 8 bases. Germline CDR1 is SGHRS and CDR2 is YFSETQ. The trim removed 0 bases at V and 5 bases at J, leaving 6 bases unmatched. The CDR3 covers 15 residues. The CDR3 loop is CASSLAWTSKETQYF. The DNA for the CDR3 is TGCGCCAGCAGCTTGGCTTGGACTAGCAAGGAGACCCAGTACTTC.

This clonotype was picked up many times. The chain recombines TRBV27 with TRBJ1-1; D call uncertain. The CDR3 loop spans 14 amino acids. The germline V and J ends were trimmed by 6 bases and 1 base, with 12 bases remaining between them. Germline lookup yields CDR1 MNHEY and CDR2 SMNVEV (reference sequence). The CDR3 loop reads CASSIRYKNTEAFF. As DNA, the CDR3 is TGTGCCAGCAGCATCAGGTACAAGAACACTGAAGCTTTCTTT.

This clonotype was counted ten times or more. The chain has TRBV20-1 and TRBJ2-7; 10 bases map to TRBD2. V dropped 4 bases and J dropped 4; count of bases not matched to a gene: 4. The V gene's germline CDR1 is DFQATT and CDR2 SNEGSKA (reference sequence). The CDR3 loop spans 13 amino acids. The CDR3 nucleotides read TGCAGTGCTACCGGGACTAGCGATTACGAGCAGTACTTC. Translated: CSATGTSDYEQYF.

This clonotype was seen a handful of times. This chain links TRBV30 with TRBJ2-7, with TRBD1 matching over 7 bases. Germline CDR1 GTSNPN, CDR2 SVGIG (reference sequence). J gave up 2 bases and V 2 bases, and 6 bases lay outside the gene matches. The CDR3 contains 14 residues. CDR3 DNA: TGTGCCTGGAGTCCTAAGGGGGCTCCCTACGAGCAGTACTTC. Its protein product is CAWSPKGAPYEQYF.

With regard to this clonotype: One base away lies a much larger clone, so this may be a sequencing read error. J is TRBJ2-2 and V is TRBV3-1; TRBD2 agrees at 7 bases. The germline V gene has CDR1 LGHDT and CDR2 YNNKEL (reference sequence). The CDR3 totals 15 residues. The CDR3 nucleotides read TGTGCCAGCAGCCAAAATAGCGGGCCCACCGGGGTGCTGTTTTTT. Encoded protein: CASSQNSGPTGVLFF.

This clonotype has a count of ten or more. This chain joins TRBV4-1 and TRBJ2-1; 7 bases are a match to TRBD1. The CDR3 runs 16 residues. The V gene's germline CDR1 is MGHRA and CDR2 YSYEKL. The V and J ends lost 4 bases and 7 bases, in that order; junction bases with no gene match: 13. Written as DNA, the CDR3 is TGCGCCAGCAGCCGGACTCTGGAGCAGGGGGTGAATGAGCAGTTCTTC. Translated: CASSRTLEQGVNEQFF.

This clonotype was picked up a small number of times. The CDR3 DNA sequence: TGTGCCAGCGGGATGACATTGAGAGGTGGGGGTGCACGGGAGCAGTTCTTC. Protein sequence: CASGMTLRGGGAREQFF. The chain combines TRBV6-2 or TRBV6-3 with TRBJ2-1; either TRBD1 or TRBD2 may fit D (5 bases each). Looked up from germline, CDR1 is MNHEY and CDR2 is SVGEGT. V was shortened by 8 bases and J by 10 bases, with 30 bases between the two germline ends. CDR3 size: 17 residues.

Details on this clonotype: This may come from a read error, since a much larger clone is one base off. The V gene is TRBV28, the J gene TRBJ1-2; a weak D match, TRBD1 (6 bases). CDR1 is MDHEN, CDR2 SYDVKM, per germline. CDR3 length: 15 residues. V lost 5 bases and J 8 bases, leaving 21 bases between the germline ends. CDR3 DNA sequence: TGTGCCAGCAGTCCGGGGGACAAGGAGGTCTACGGCTACACCTTC. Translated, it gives CASSPGDKEVYGYTF.

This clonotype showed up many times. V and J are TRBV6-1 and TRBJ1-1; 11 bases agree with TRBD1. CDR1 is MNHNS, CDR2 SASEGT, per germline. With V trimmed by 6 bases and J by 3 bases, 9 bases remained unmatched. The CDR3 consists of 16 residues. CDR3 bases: TGTGCCAGCAGCCAGGGGACAGGGGGGACGGACACTGAAGCTTTCTTT. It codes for CASSQGTGGTDTEAFF.

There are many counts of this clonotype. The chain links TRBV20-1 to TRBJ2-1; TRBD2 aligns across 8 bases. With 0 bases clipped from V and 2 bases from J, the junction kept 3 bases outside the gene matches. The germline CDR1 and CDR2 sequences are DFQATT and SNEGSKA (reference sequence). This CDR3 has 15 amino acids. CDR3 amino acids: CSARETSGTYNEQFF. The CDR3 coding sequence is TGCAGTGCTAGAGAAACTAGCGGTACCTACAATGAGCAGTTCTTC.

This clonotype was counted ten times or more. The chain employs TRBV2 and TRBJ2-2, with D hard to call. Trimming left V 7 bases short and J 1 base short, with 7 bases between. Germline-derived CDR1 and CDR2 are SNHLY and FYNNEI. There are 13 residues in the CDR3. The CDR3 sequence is CASTVGNTGELFF. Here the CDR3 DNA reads TGTGCCAGCACCGTCGGGAACACCGGGGAGCTGTTTTTT.